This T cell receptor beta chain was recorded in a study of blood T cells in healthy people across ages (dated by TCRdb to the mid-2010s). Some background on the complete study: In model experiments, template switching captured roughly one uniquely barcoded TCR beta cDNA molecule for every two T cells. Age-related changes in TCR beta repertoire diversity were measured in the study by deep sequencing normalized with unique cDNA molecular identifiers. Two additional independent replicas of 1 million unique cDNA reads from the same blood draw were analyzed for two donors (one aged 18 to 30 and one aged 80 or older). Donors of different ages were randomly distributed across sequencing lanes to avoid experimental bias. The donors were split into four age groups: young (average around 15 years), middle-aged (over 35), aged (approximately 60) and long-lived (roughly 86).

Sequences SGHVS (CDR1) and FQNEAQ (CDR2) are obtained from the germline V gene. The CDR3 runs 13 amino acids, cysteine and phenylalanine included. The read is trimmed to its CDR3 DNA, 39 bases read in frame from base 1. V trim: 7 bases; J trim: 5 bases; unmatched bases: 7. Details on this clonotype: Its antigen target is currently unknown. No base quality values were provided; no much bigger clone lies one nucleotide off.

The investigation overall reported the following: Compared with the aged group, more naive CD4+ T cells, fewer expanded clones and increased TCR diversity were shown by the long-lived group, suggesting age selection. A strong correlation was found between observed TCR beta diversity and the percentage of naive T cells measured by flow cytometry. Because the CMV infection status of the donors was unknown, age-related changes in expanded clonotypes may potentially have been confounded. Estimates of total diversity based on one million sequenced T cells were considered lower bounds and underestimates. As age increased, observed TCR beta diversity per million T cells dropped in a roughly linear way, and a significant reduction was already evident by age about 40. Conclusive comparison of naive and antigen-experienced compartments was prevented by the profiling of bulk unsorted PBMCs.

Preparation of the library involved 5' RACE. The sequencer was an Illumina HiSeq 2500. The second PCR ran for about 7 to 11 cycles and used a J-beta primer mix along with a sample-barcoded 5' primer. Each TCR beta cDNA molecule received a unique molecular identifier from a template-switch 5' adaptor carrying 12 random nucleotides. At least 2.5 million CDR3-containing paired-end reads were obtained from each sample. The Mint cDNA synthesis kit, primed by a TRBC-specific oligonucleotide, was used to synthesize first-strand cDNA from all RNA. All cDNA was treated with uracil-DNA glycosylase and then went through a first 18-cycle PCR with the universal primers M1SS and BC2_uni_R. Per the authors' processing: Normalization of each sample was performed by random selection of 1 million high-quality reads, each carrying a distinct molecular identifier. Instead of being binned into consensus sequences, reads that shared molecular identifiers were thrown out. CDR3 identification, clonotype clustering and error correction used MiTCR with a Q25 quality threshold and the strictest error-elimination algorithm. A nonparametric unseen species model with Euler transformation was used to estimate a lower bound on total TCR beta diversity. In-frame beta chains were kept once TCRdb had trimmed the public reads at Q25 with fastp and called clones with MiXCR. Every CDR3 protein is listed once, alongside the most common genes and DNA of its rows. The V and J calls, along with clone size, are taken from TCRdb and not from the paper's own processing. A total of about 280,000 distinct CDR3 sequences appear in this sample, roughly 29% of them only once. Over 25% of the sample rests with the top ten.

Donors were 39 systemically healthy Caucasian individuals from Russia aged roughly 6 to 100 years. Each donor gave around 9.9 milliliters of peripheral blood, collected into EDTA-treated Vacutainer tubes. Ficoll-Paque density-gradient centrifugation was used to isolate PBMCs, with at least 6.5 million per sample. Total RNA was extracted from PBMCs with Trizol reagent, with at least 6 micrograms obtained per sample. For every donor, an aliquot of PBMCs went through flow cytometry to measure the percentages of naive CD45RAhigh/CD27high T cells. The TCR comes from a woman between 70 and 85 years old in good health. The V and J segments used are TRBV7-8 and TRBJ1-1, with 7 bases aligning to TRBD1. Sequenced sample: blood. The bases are TGTGCCAGCATCCGACAGGGAGGAACTGAAGCTTTCTTT. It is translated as CASIRQGGTEAFF.